This T cell receptor beta chain comes out of a study of control samples from healthy donors and cancer patients. The protocol was immunoSEQ multiplex PCR, while the TCRdb copy is restricted to in-frame clones and leaves out a portion. Of tens of thousands of clones listed, 85% to 95% are singletons. V lost 0 bases to trimming and J lost 5 bases; unmatched junction nucleotides: 6. The germline gives CDR1 SGHRS, CDR2 YFSETQ. CDR3 length: 15 amino acids. The source material was PBMCs. The clonotype was recovered from a woman between 40 and 50 years old with head and neck cancer. The chain couples TRBV5-1 to TRBJ2-3, with 7 bases aligning to TRBD2. Here the CDR3 reads CASSLGGSSGDTQYF. CDR3 in DNA: TGCGCCAGCAGCTTGGGCGGGAGTAGTGGAGATACGCAGTATTTT.